There are a few counts of the clone carrying this T cell receptor beta chain. The antigen remains undetermined. Template switching added a universal primer binding site, and final cDNA carried unique molecular identifiers. MiXCR, applied by TCRdb to the 5' RACE reads, yields one record per CDR3 protein. The sample lists under 350,000 distinct CDR3 sequences, roughly 10% seen once, with approximately 7% in the top ten. This specimen belongs to a study of identical twins. Points from the study as a whole: Cross-sectional statistics underpinned the conclusions; the same donors were not followed. Cord blood beta clonotypes present at high abundance carried fewer insertions; no such pattern appeared in memory repertoires.

Germline V gives CDR1 LNHDA, CDR2 SQIVND (reference sequence). The CDR3 spans 13 residues. V was clipped by 5 bases and J by 4 bases, with 11 bases between them. These same data were also listed under a study on yellow fever vaccine responses in identical twins.

This rearrangement joins TRBV19 to TRBJ1-1, with D hard to call. The TCR originated in a woman under 30 in good health. The sequenced material came from CD8+ T cells sorted from blood. CDR3 residues: CASSPNGITEAFF. CDR3 nucleotide sequence: TGTGCCAGTAGTCCGAACGGGATCACTGAAGCTTTCTTT.